This T cell receptor (beta chain) stems from a study of cytomegalovirus exposure and HLA in healthy donors. PCR involved 60 Vbeta and 13 Jbeta primers. Per the original data handling: Roughly 80 million unique TCR beta chains, roughly 10 million shared, were counted in a later analysis. TCRdb's table, derived via immunoSEQ multiplex PCR, lists solely in-frame clones and lacks some. Clone size and V and J calls were adopted from that table, with D and trimming inferred from the DNA. Of around 80,000 clones detected, around 60% appear once; the ten largest clones hold about 4.2%. Germline V gene sequence: CDR1 SGDLS, CDR2 YYNGEE. With V trimmed by 3 bases and J by 1 base, 2 bases remained unmatched. This CDR3 region has 16 residues. Notes on the study in general: Reports state that TCR beta sequences accurately predicted most subjects' HLA-A and HLA-B alleles. Across donors, sequencing depth was assumed by presence/absence analyses to be roughly uniform. TCR beta V- and J-gene trimming, according to a later analysis, was linked to a missense DCLRE1C variant.

Of note for this clone: Its matching antigen is unknown.

Sample: PBMCs. The chain joins TRBV9 to TRBJ2-2; 11 positions agree with TRBD2. This TCR derives from a male donor in good health and CMV-seropositive. Here the CDR3 reads CASSAGLAGNTGELFF. Written as DNA, the CDR3 is TGTGCCAGCAGCGCAGGACTAGCGGGGAACACCGGGGAGCTGTTTTTT.